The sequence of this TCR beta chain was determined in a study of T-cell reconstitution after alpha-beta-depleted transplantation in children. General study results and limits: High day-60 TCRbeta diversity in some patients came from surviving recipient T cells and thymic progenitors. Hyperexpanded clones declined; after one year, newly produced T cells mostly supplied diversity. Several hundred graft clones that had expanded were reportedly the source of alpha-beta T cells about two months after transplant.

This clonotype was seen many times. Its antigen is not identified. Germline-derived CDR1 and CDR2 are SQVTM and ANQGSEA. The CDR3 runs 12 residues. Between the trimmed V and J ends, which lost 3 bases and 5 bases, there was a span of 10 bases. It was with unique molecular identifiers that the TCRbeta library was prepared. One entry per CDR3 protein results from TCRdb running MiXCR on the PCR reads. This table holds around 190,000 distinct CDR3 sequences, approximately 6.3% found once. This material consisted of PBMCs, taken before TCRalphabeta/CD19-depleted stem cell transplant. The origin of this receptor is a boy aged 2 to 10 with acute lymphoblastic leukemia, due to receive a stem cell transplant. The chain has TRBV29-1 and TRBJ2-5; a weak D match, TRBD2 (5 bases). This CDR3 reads CSVEEVRETQYF. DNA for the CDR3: TGCAGCGTTGAGGAGGTTCGCGAGACCCAGTACTTC. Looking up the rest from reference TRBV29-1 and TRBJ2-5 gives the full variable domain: SAVISQKPSRDICQRGTSLTIQCQVDSQVTMMFWYRQQPGQSLTLIATANQGSEATYESGFVIDKFPISRPNLTFSTLTVSNMSPEDSSIYLCSVEEVRETQYFGPGTRLLVL.